Listed below are T cell receptor beta chains from one sample, sequenced in a study of shared clonotypes between healthy human individuals. Libraries were prepared by immunoSEQ multiplex PCR; TCRdb keeps only in-frame clonotypes and omits some of them. Of approximately 980,000 clones listed, approximately 80% were seen once; the top ten hold approximately 1.5%. Input material: memory CD4+ T cells sorted from blood. The receptors derive from a man between 18 and 29 years old in good health. Each CDR3 is given with its conserved first and last residue. A D gene is named only where the DNA matches it firmly. Not all rows give a size; the values are once, few, many and, for expanded clones, a class.

CDR3: CASSSGTGDLGYGYTF
DNA: TGTGCCAGCAGTTCCGGGACAGGGGATCTAGGCTATGGCTACACCTTC
size: -
D: TRBD1
length: 16
V: TRBV28
J: TRBJ1-2

CDR3: CASSPTLDRGEAFF
DNA: TGTGCCAGCTCACCAACTCTGGACAGGGGGGAAGCTTTCTTT
size: -
D: TRBD1
length: 14
V: TRBV18
J: TRBJ1-1

CDR3: CASSPPGDQPQHF
DNA: TGTGCCAGCAGCCCCCCCGGGGATCAGCCCCAGCATTTT
size: -
D: -
length: 13
V: TRBV7-9
J: TRBJ1-5

CDR3: CASSLSGQSEQYF
DNA: TGTGCCAGCAGTTTGAGCGGACAGTCCGAGCAGTACTTC
size: few
D: -
length: 13
V: TRBV2
J: TRBJ2-7

CDR3: CASSPLGPTYEQYF
DNA: TGCGCCAGCAGCCCCTTGGGACCGACCTACGAGCAGTACTTC
size: -
D: -
length: 14
V: TRBV5-1
J: TRBJ2-7

CDR3: CASRFGVEADTQYF
DNA: TGCGCCAGCAGATTCGGGGTAGAGGCAGATACGCAGTATTTT
size: -
D: -
length: 14
V: TRBV5-1
J: TRBJ2-3

CDR3: CASSPQTGMNTEAFF
DNA: TGTGCCAGCAGCCCTCAGACAGGGATGAACACTGAAGCTTTCTTT
size: many
D: TRBD1
length: 15
V: TRBV7-9
J: TRBJ1-1

CDR3: CASSPRSDRGPTDTQYF
DNA: TGTGCCAGCAGCCCAAGGTCGGACAGGGGACCTACAGATACGCAGTATTTT
size: -
D: TRBD1
length: 17
V: TRBV7-3
J: TRBJ2-3

CDR3: CATSRDSAGINQPQHF
DNA: TGTGCCACCAGCAGAGATTCCGCAGGGATCAATCAGCCCCAGCATTTT
size: many
D: -
length: 16
V: TRBV15
J: TRBJ1-5

CDR3: CATTGGYTEAFF
DNA: TGTGCCACTACAGGGGGTTACACTGAAGCTTTCTTT
size: -
D: TRBD1
length: 12
V: TRBV19
J: TRBJ1-1

CDR3: CASSQGRSYEQYF
DNA: TGCGCCAGCAGCCAAGGGCGCTCCTACGAGCAGTACTTC
size: -
D: -
length: 13
V: TRBV4-3
J: TRBJ2-7

CDR3: CSGSLLGGWGSEAFF
DNA: TGCAGCGGGAGTTTGCTGGGGGGCTGGGGATCTGAAGCTTTCTTT
size: -
D: -
length: 15
V: TRBV29-1
J: TRBJ1-1

CDR3: CASSLAATGPNTEAFF
DNA: TGTGCCAGCAGCTTAGCCGCTACAGGGCCGAACACTGAAGCTTTCTTT
size: -
D: -
length: 16
V: TRBV7-6
J: TRBJ1-1

CDR3: CASSRDSTNTEAFF
DNA: TGTGCCAGCAGCCGGGACTCAACGAACACTGAAGCTTTCTTT
size: -
D: -
length: 14
V: TRBV9
J: TRBJ1-1

CDR3: CASSPEGRSGTQYF
DNA: TGTGCCAGCTCACCAGAGGGCAGGTCTGGGACCCAGTACTTC
size: -
D: -
length: 14
V: TRBV18
J: TRBJ2-5

CDR3: CASSLGDTGELFF
DNA: TGTGCCAGCAGCTTGGGAGACACCGGGGAGCTGTTTTTT
size: few
D: -
length: 13
V: TRBV5-5
J: TRBJ2-2

CDR3: CASSSWAAGLYQETQYF
DNA: TGTGCCAGCAGCTCTTGGGCGGCAGGGTTGTACCAAGAGACCCAGTACTTC
size: -
D: -
length: 17
V: TRBV11-2
J: TRBJ2-5

CDR3: CASSPRGFGGGPYNEQFF
DNA: TGTGCCAGCAGCCCTAGGGGGTTTGGAGGGGGTCCGTACAATGAGCAGTTCTTC
size: once
D: -
length: 18
V: TRBV7-2
J: TRBJ2-1

CDR3: CASSQEPNTGELFF
DNA: TGCGCCAGCAGCCAAGAGCCAAACACCGGGGAGCTGTTTTTT
size: -
D: -
length: 14
V: TRBV4-3
J: TRBJ2-2

CDR3: CASRGTGATGELFF
DNA: TGCGCCAGCAGAGGGACAGGCGCGACCGGGGAGCTGTTTTTT
size: -
D: TRBD1
length: 14
V: TRBV10-1
J: TRBJ2-2

CDR3: CASSSLAGTDTQYF
DNA: TGTGCCAGCAGCTCTCTTGCAGGCACAGATACGCAGTATTTT
size: -
D: -
length: 14
V: TRBV7-3
J: TRBJ2-3

CDR3: CASSQVGQGGEQYF
DNA: TGCGCCAGCAGCCAAGTGGGACAGGGAGGCGAGCAGTACTTC
size: -
D: TRBD1
length: 14
V: TRBV4-3
J: TRBJ2-7

CDR3: CASSPGLAGPLAYEQYF
DNA: TGTGCCAGCAGCCCCGGACTAGCGGGACCGCTTGCCTACGAGCAGTACTTC
size: -
D: TRBD2
length: 17
V: TRBV5-4
J: TRBJ2-7

CDR3: CASSYSRKNYGYTF
DNA: TGTGCCAGCAGTTACTCACGGAAAAACTATGGCTACACCTTC
size: -
D: -
length: 14
V: TRBV6-5
J: TRBJ1-2

CDR3: CASSEGSVEQYF
DNA: TGTGCCAGCAGTGAGGGGTCGGTGGAGCAGTACTTC
size: -
D: -
length: 12
V: TRBV10-1
J: TRBJ2-7

CDR3: CASSQDYYNEQFF
DNA: TGCGCCAGCAGCCAAGACTATTACAATGAGCAGTTCTTC
size: -
D: -
length: 13
V: TRBV4-3
J: TRBJ2-1

CDR3: CASSIRQDSSGNTIYF
DNA: TGTGCCAGCAGCATTCGACAGGACAGCTCTGGAAACACCATATATTTT
size: -
D: -
length: 16
V: TRBV5-4
J: TRBJ1-3

CDR3: CAISESLAGLYNEQFF
DNA: TGTGCCATCAGTGAGTCCCTAGCGGGGCTCTACAATGAGCAGTTCTTC
size: -
D: TRBD2
length: 16
V: TRBV10-3
J: TRBJ2-1

CDR3: CAWSVLWGRGNYEQYF
DNA: TGTGCCTGGAGTGTACTTTGGGGCAGAGGTAACTACGAGCAGTACTTC
size: many
D: -
length: 16
V: TRBV30
J: TRBJ2-7

CDR3: CAISVSGAYEQYF
DNA: TGTGCCATCAGTGTTAGTGGGGCCTACGAGCAGTACTTC
size: -
D: -
length: 13
V: TRBV10-3
J: TRBJ2-7

CDR3: CASSRGEESPLHF
DNA: TGTGCCAGCAGCAGGGGGGAAGAGTCACCCCTCCACTTT
size: -
D: TRBD1
length: 13
V: TRBV6-5
J: TRBJ1-6

CDR3: CASSYGQHLFQETQYF
DNA: TGTGCCAGCAGTTACGGACAGCACCTCTTCCAAGAGACCCAGTACTTC
size: -
D: -
length: 16
V: TRBV6-6
J: TRBJ2-5

CDR3: CATSRNGVSDYGYTF
DNA: TGTGCCACCAGCAGAAATGGTGTCAGTGACTATGGCTACACCTTC
size: -
D: -
length: 15
V: TRBV15
J: TRBJ1-2

CDR3: CASGVEGADQPQHF
DNA: TGTGCCAGCGGCGTGGAGGGGGCAGACCAGCCCCAGCATTTT
size: -
D: TRBD1
length: 14
V: TRBV2
J: TRBJ1-5

CDR3: CASSVDGSQPQHF
DNA: TGTGCCAGCAGCGTAGATGGGTCTCAGCCCCAGCATTTT
size: -
D: -
length: 13
V: TRBV9
J: TRBJ1-5

CDR3: CASSSDRGLYF
DNA: TGTGCCAGCAGCTCCGACAGGGGTCTGTACTTC
size: -
D: TRBD1
length: 11
V: TRBV7-9
J: TRBJ2-5

CDR3: CASSVENTSPLHF
DNA: TGTGCCAGCAGCGTAGAGAATACGTCACCCCTCCACTTT
size: -
D: -
length: 13
V: TRBV9
J: TRBJ1-6

CDR3: CASSLGVPDTQYF
DNA: TGTGCCAGCAGCTTGGGGGTGCCAGATACGCAGTATTTT
size: -
D: -
length: 13
V: TRBV5-5
J: TRBJ2-3

CDR3: CASSVGTSGAGVQFF
DNA: TGTGCCAGCAGCGTCGGGACTTCTGGGGCGGGGGTGCAGTTCTTC
size: once
D: TRBD2
length: 15
V: TRBV11-3
J: TRBJ2-1

CDR3: CATSTGETGNTIYF
DNA: TGTGCCACCAGCACCGGAGAGACTGGAAACACCATATATTTT
size: -
D: -
length: 14
V: TRBV15
J: TRBJ1-3

CDR3: CASSRDRSSYNEQFF
DNA: TGCGCCAGCAGTCGGGACAGGAGCTCCTACAATGAGCAGTTCTTC
size: once
D: TRBD1
length: 15
V: TRBV5-1
J: TRBJ2-1

CDR3: CASRTTSGETQYF
DNA: TGTGCCAGCAGGACGACTAGCGGGGAGACCCAGTACTTC
size: -
D: TRBD2
length: 13
V: TRBV2
J: TRBJ2-5

CDR3: CAWDHSTNTGELFF
DNA: TGTGCCTGGGACCACTCGACGAACACCGGGGAGCTGTTTTTT
size: -
D: -
length: 14
V: TRBV30
J: TRBJ2-2

CDR3: CASSPRDRGGEKLFF
DNA: TGTGCCAGCAGCCCACGGGACAGGGGAGGTGAAAAACTGTTTTTT
size: -
D: TRBD1
length: 15
V: TRBV7-8
J: TRBJ1-4

CDR3: CASSPPGVGEKLFF
DNA: TGTGCCAGCTCACCACCGGGGGTCGGGGAAAAACTGTTTTTT
size: -
D: -
length: 14
V: TRBV18
J: TRBJ1-4

CDR3: CASSLDLTDTQYF
DNA: TGTGCCAGCAGCTTGGACTTAACAGATACGCAGTATTTT
size: -
D: -
length: 13
V: TRBV7-9
J: TRBJ2-3

CDR3: CASNDSGYQPQHF
DNA: TGTGCCAGCAACGATTCAGGATATCAGCCCCAGCATTTT
size: -
D: -
length: 13
V: TRBV28
J: TRBJ1-5

CDR3: CASRGGSPEAFF
DNA: TGTGCCAGCAGGGGGGGTAGTCCTGAAGCTTTCTTT
size: -
D: -
length: 12
V: TRBV6-6
J: TRBJ1-1

CDR3: CASSFRITGQIYNEQFF
DNA: TGTGCCAGCAGTTTCCGGATTACAGGGCAAATATACAATGAGCAGTTCTTC
size: -
D: -
length: 17
V: TRBV27
J: TRBJ2-1

CDR3: CASTQAAKAFF
DNA: TGTGCCAGCACACAGGCGGCGAAGGCTTTCTTT
size: -
D: -
length: 11
V: TRBV28
J: TRBJ1-1

CDR3: CASSLGGWSGNTIYF
DNA: TGTGCCAGCAGCTTGGGCGGGTGGTCTGGAAACACCATATATTTT
size: -
D: -
length: 15
V: TRBV5-4
J: TRBJ1-3

CDR3: CAWSLKGTDTQYF
DNA: TGTGCCTGGAGTCTTAAGGGCACAGATACGCAGTATTTT
size: once
D: -
length: 13
V: TRBV30
J: TRBJ2-3

CDR3: CASKDGNSNQPQHF
DNA: TGTGCCAGCAAGGACGGGAATAGCAATCAGCCCCAGCATTTT
size: -
D: -
length: 14
V: TRBV2
J: TRBJ1-5

CDR3: CASSQNPRTGELFF
DNA: TGCGCCAGCAGCCAAAACCCCCGAACCGGGGAGCTGTTTTTT
size: -
D: -
length: 14
V: TRBV4-3
J: TRBJ2-2

CDR3: CASSDVVAYNEQFF
DNA: TGTGCCAGCAGTGACGTAGTTGCCTACAATGAGCAGTTCTTC
size: -
D: -
length: 14
V: TRBV2
J: TRBJ2-1

CDR3: CASSFSPSNQPQHF
DNA: TGTGCCAGCAGCTTCTCTCCGAGCAATCAGCCCCAGCATTTT
size: -
D: -
length: 14
V: TRBV5-6
J: TRBJ1-5

CDR3: CASSLAADRNSYEQYF
DNA: TGTGCCAGCAGCTTGGCCGCTGACCGTAACTCCTACGAGCAGTACTTC
size: -
D: -
length: 16
V: TRBV5-4
J: TRBJ2-7

CDR3: CASREYPYEQYF
DNA: TGTGCCAGCCGAGAATACCCATACGAGCAGTACTTC
size: -
D: -
length: 12
V: TRBV25-1
J: TRBJ2-7

CDR3: CASSLSGSQETQYF
DNA: TGTGCCAGCAGCTTAAGTGGGAGCCAAGAGACCCAGTACTTC
size: -
D: -
length: 14
V: TRBV7-2
J: TRBJ2-5